These T cell receptor beta chains were read from a single sample in a study of blood T cell repertoires in COVID-19. TCRdb keeps only in-frame clones here, not all; method: immunoSEQ multiplex PCR. The table lists around 57,000 clones, roughly 87% of them singletons, with 6.5% to 8% in the top ten. Specimen: peripheral blood. The source is a man over 45 with active COVID-19. CDR3s include the opening cysteine and the closing phenylalanine or tryptophan. D genes are given only for firm matches. Clone size is not always given. Where it is, it says once, few, many or a class for expanded clones.

CDR3 protein	CDR3 DNA	J gene	D gene	V gene	clone size
CASSLVSWSSYEQYF	TGTGCCAGCAGTTTAGTATCCTGGAGCTCCTACGAGCAGTACTTC	TRBJ2-7	-	TRBV28	-
CASKRQTNTEAFF	TGTGCCAGCAAACGACAGACGAACACTGAAGCTTTCTTT	TRBJ1-1	-	TRBV25-1	-
CASSLSGQPHYEQYF	TGTGCCAGCAGCCTTTCGGGACAGCCCCACTACGAGCAGTACTTC	TRBJ2-7	TRBD1	TRBV4-2	-
CASSLSRVESNQPQHF	TGTGCCAGCAGCTTAAGCCGGGTCGAAAGCAATCAGCCCCAGCATTTT	TRBJ1-5	-	TRBV7-9	-
CATSGQVNSPLHF	TGTGCCACCTCGGGACAGGTGAATTCACCCCTCCACTTT	TRBJ1-6	TRBD1	TRBV11-2	few
CASSLRTSGGPSSYNEQFF	TGTGCCAGCAGCTTACGTACGAGTGGCGGGCCGAGCTCCTACAATGAGCAGTTCTTC	TRBJ2-1	-	TRBV7-2	few
CASSLTGNNEQFF	TGTGCCAGCAGCTTAACAGGAAACAATGAGCAGTTCTTC	TRBJ2-1	-	TRBV5-4	-
CASSENKGLEGINEQFF	TGTGCCAGCAGTGAAAACAAAGGACTAGAGGGTATCAATGAGCAGTTCTTC	TRBJ2-1	TRBD2	TRBV6-1	-
CASKGSGEETQYF	TGTGCCAGCAAGGGGTCGGGGGAAGAGACCCAGTACTTC	TRBJ2-5	-	TRBV19	once
CASRPDTIPNTGELFF	TGTGCCAGCAGACCGGACACCATCCCGAACACCGGGGAGCTGTTTTTT	TRBJ2-2	-	TRBV6-9	-
CASLAGPRNNGYTF	TGTGCCAGCCTAGCGGGCCCCCGAAACAATGGCTACACCTTC	TRBJ1-2	-	TRBV28	-
CASSVAGLGTDTQYF	TGTGCCAGCAGTGTGGCAGGCCTGGGCACAGATACGCAGTATTTT	TRBJ2-3	-	TRBV6-4	few
CASRLRQGAWGRVINEQFF	TGTGCAAGTCGCCTTCGACAGGGGGCTTGGGGGAGGGTGATCAATGAGCAGTTCTTC	TRBJ2-1	-	TRBV12-2	-
CASSAPDRGGYTF	TGTGCCAGTAGTGCCCCCGACAGGGGCGGCTACACCTTC	TRBJ1-2	TRBD1	TRBV19	-
CASSQVTNTEAFF	TGTGCCAGCAGCCAAGTTACTAACACTGAAGCTTTCTTT	TRBJ1-1	-	TRBV4-2	-
CASSLRTGNDNEKLFF	TGTGCCAGCAGTCTCCGGACAGGGAACGATAATGAAAAACTGTTTTTT	TRBJ1-4	TRBD1	TRBV27	-
CAWEKTGSNTGNTIYF	TGTGCCTGGGAGAAGACCGGGTCCAATACTGGAAACACCATATATTTT	TRBJ1-3	-	TRBV30	-
CASSPEGVETQYF	TGCGCCAGCAGCCCTGAGGGGGTAGAGACCCAGTACTTC	TRBJ2-5	-	TRBV4-1	-
CASSPPGLMGAETQYF	TGTGCCAGCAGCCCACCGGGACTAATGGGAGCAGAGACCCAGTACTTC	TRBJ2-5	TRBD2	TRBV7-2	-
CASSQEGVGRANTGELFF	TGCGCCAGCAGCCAAGAAGGGGTCGGCAGGGCGAACACCGGGGAGCTGTTTTTT	TRBJ2-2	-	TRBV4-1	-
CASSTGVFAGNTIYF	TGTGCCAGTAGTACAGGGGTTTTTGCTGGAAACACCATATATTTT	TRBJ1-3	-	TRBV19	-
CASSLGQYNEQFF	TGTGCCAGCAGCTTGGGACAGTACAATGAGCAGTTCTTC	TRBJ2-1	-	TRBV5-4	-
CASTAPEEAAGELFF	TGCGCCAGCACCGCACCCGAAGAAGCCGCCGGGGAGCTGTTTTTT	TRBJ2-2	-	TRBV5-1	-
CAWSIRRTGGSYTF	TGTGCCTGGAGTATCAGGAGGACAGGCGGCAGCTACACCTTC	TRBJ1-2	TRBD1	TRBV30	-
CASSQGAQSGNTIYF	TGTGCCAGCAGTCAGGGGGCTCAGTCTGGAAACACCATATATTTT	TRBJ1-3	TRBD1	TRBV27	-
CASSWDTYNEQFF	TGTGCCAGCAGCTGGGACACCTACAATGAGCAGTTCTTC	TRBJ2-1	-	TRBV11-3	-
CASRTLAGTRIEQYF	TGTGCCAGCAGGACGCTAGCGGGAACACGGATCGAGCAGTACTTC	TRBJ2-7	TRBD2	TRBV25-1	few
CASSVDPGRSGELFF	TGTGCCAGCAGCGTAGACCCAGGGCGTTCCGGGGAGCTGTTTTTT	TRBJ2-2	-	TRBV9	-
CASSVGQGGSSPLHF	TGTGCCAGCAGCGTGGGGCAGGGAGGCAGTTCACCCCTCCACTTT	TRBJ1-6	-	TRBV9	few
CASSSVERSSMGYEQYF	TGTGCCAGCAGTAGCGTTGAGAGGTCTTCAATGGGCTACGAGCAGTACTTC	TRBJ2-7	-	TRBV28	-
CAWSVYYEQYF	TGTGCCTGGAGTGTCTACTACGAGCAGTACTTC	TRBJ2-7	-	TRBV30	-
CASSGQGTYNEQFF	TGTGCCAGCAGTGGACAGGGGACGTACAATGAGCAGTTCTTC	TRBJ2-1	TRBD1	TRBV2	-
CASSLGQKTSTDTQYF	TGTGCCAGCAGCTTAGGCCAGAAGACTAGCACAGATACGCAGTATTTT	TRBJ2-3	-	TRBV13	-
CASSHSLASTDTQYF	TGCGCCAGCAGCCACTCACTAGCTAGCACAGATACGCAGTATTTT	TRBJ2-3	-	TRBV4-3	-
CASSVGTANTGELFF	TGCGCCAGCAGCGTCGGGACAGCCAACACCGGGGAGCTGTTTTTT	TRBJ2-2	TRBD1	TRBV4-1	-
CATSDGTGSSYNEQFF	TGTGCCACCAGTGATGGGACAGGGAGCTCCTACAATGAGCAGTTCTTC	TRBJ2-1	TRBD1	TRBV24-1	-
CASRPGQGRSVNTEAFF	TGTGCCAGCAGACCGGGACAGGGGAGGTCTGTGAACACTGAAGCTTTCTTT	TRBJ1-1	TRBD1	TRBV28	-
CASSLWHPIAKNIQYF	TGTGCCAGCAGTTTATGGCACCCTATAGCCAAAAACATTCAGTACTTC	TRBJ2-4	-	TRBV28	once
CAWSVGGSGSEAFF	TGTGCCTGGAGTGTTGGGGGCTCCGGGTCTGAAGCTTTCTTT	TRBJ1-1	-	TRBV30	-
CASSPGQGLPSEAFF	TGCGCCAGCAGCCCGGGACAGGGACTCCCTTCTGAAGCTTTCTTT	TRBJ1-1	TRBD1	TRBV5-1	-
CASSLTSSFTDTQYF	TGTGCCAGCAGCCTTACTAGCTCATTCACAGATACGCAGTATTTT	TRBJ2-3	-	TRBV6-5	-
CASSQAQVGANVLTF	TGCGCCAGCAGCCAAGCGCAGGTTGGGGCCAACGTCCTGACTTTC	TRBJ2-6	-	TRBV4-1	-
CASSMSPYTDTQYF	TGTGCCAGTAGTATGAGTCCTTACACAGATACGCAGTATTTT	TRBJ2-3	-	TRBV19	-
CASSAPDRDSYEQYF	TGTGCCAGCAGCGCCCCGGACAGGGACTCCTACGAGCAGTACTTC	TRBJ2-7	TRBD1	TRBV9	-
CASGNGAISGANVLTF	TGTGCCAGTGGCAATGGGGCGATATCTGGGGCCAACGTCCTGACTTTC	TRBJ2-6	-	TRBV19	medium-sized